The rows below give T cell receptor beta chains drawn from one sample of a study of cytomegalovirus exposure and HLA in healthy donors. Sequencing was performed with immunoSEQ multiplex PCR; in TCRdb, only in-frame clones are kept and a portion is missing. The table records about 140,000 clones, 60% to 85% of them present only once. Sequenced: PBMCs. Receptor source: a male donor in good health and CMV-seronegative. Each CDR3 is given with its conserved first and last residue. D genes are given only for firm matches. Size tells how often a clone was seen (once, few, many) or the class of an expanded clone, and some rows leave it out.

j_gene,d_gene,abundance,v_gene,CDR3aa,CDR3nt
TRBJ1-5,-,-,TRBV19,CASSIDRVSSQPQHF,TGTGCCAGTAGTATAGATCGGGTATCGAGTCAGCCCCAGCATTTT
TRBJ1-3,TRBD1,-,TRBV4-1,CASSQVTGVINTIYF,TGCGCCAGCAGCCAAGTTACAGGGGTGATAAACACCATATATTTT
TRBJ2-7,-,-,TRBV7-3,CASSGGQNYEQYF,TGTGCCAGCAGCGGCGGACAGAACTACGAGCAGTACTTC
TRBJ1-2,-,-,TRBV6-6,CASSYFGGYGYTF,TGTGCCAGCAGTTACTTCGGGGGCTATGGCTACACCTTC
TRBJ2-1,-,-,TRBV10-3,CAISPGTPNEQFF,TGTGCCATCAGTCCCGGGACTCCGAATGAGCAGTTCTTC
TRBJ2-4,TRBD2,-,TRBV25-1,CASNGWGRGGENIQYF,TGTGCCAGCAACGGATGGGGGCGGGGGGGAGAAAACATTCAGTACTTC
TRBJ2-7,TRBD2,-,TRBV4-3,CARSQGVTSGRSEQYF,TGCGCCCGCAGCCAAGGAGTGACTAGCGGCCGTAGCGAGCAGTACTTC
TRBJ2-7,TRBD1,few,TRBV4-1,CASSQGTGSLYEQYF,TGCGCCAGCAGCCAAGGGACAGGGTCATTGTACGAGCAGTACTTC
TRBJ2-7,-,-,TRBV9,CASSVGGGTTYEQYF,TGTGCCAGCAGCGTAGGCGGGGGCACGACCTACGAGCAGTACTTC
TRBJ2-7,TRBD1,-,TRBV30,CAWKPGQPCEQYF,TGTGCCTGGAAACCGGGACAGCCTTGTGAGCAGTACTTC
TRBJ1-2,-,-,TRBV2,CASRPGLANYGYTF,TGTGCCAGCAGACCGGGACTGGCTAACTATGGCTACACCTTC
TRBJ2-7,-,-,TRBV19,CASSILSGSYEQYF,TGTGCCAGTAGTATACTGAGTGGTTCCTACGAGCAGTACTTC
TRBJ2-7,-,-,TRBV9,CASSSYYGSYEQYF,TGTGCCAGCAGCTCTTATTACGGGTCCTACGAGCAGTACTTC
TRBJ2-6,-,-,TRBV9,CASSVGGLGANVLTF,TGTGCCAGCAGCGTAGGGGGGCTCGGGGCCAACGTCCTGACTTTC
TRBJ1-2,TRBD1,-,TRBV5-6,CASSLARGTETKPGGYTF,TGTGCCAGCAGCTTGGCCAGGGGGACGGAAACCAAACCGGGCGGCTACACCTTC
TRBJ1-1,TRBD1,-,TRBV5-4,CASILASGTENTEAFF,TGTGCCAGCATCCTGGCCTCCGGGACAGAGAACACTGAAGCTTTCTTT
TRBJ2-7,-,few,TRBV7-8,CASSSGRTYASYEQYF,TGTGCCAGCAGCTCGGGGAGGACTTACGCCTCCTACGAGCAGTACTTC
TRBJ1-2,TRBD1,-,TRBV4-1,CASSQAGTDYGYTF,TGCGCCAGCAGCCAAGCCGGGACAGACTATGGCTACACCTTC
TRBJ2-2,TRBD2,-,TRBV11-2,CASSFLSGDLTGELFF,TGTGCCAGCAGCTTCCTTAGCGGGGACCTCACCGGGGAGCTGTTTTTT
TRBJ2-1,TRBD2,-,TRBV7-9,CASSRSGSSYNEQFF,TGTGCCAGCAGCCGCAGCGGGAGCTCCTACAATGAGCAGTTCTTC
TRBJ2-3,TRBD2,-,TRBV7-2,CASSLLAGKHTQYF,TGTGCCAGCAGCCTATTAGCGGGAAAACATACGCAGTATTTT
TRBJ2-5,-,-,TRBV5-1,CASHATQTVQETQYF,TGCGCCAGTCATGCGACTCAGACAGTTCAAGAGACCCAGTACTTC
TRBJ2-7,TRBD1,-,TRBV5-4,CASSRPGQSYEQYF,TGTGCCAGCAGTCGTCCGGGACAGTCCTACGAGCAGTACTTC
TRBJ2-7,TRBD2,few,TRBV4-3,CASSLSGESSYEQYF,TGCGCCAGCAGCCTTAGCGGGGAGAGCTCCTACGAGCAGTACTTC
TRBJ1-4,-,few,TRBV15,CATSRGTEGNEKLFF,TGTGCCACCAGCAGAGGGACGGAGGGAAATGAAAAACTGTTTTTT
TRBJ2-7,TRBD1,-,TRBV5-6,CASRTTGEAFEQYF,TGTGCCAGCAGAACGACAGGGGAGGCATTCGAGCAGTACTTC
TRBJ1-6,-,-,TRBV6-5,CASSYRGISDSPLHF,TGTGCCAGCAGTTACCGGGGGATTAGTGACTCACCCCTCCACTTT
TRBJ1-1,TRBD1,-,TRBV7-6,CASSFTRDRGITEAFF,TGTGCCAGCAGCTTTACTAGGGACAGGGGGATCACTGAAGCTTTCTTT
TRBJ2-2,-,-,TRBV5-4,CASSFTVTNTGELFF,TGTGCCAGCAGCTTTACAGTCACGAACACCGGGGAGCTGTTTTTT
TRBJ2-1,-,-,TRBV11-1,CASSRDTSSYNEQFF,TGTGCCAGCAGCCGGGACACTAGCTCCTACAATGAGCAGTTCTTC
TRBJ2-3,-,-,TRBV7-2,CASSLVGSGADTQYF,TGTGCCAGCAGCTTAGTGGGTAGCGGCGCAGATACGCAGTATTTT
TRBJ2-3,TRBD1,-,TRBV12-5,CASGWGQGTDTQYF,TGTGCTAGTGGTTGGGGACAGGGGACAGATACGCAGTATTTT
TRBJ1-4,-,-,TRBV9,CASSGLSTNEKLFF,TGTGCCAGCAGCGGTCTATCGACTAATGAAAAACTGTTTTTT
TRBJ2-7,TRBD2,-,TRBV27,CASSLLAGAHEQYF,TGTGCCAGCAGTTTACTAGCGGGAGCACACGAGCAGTACTTC
TRBJ2-3,TRBD2,-,TRBV6-5,CASSYSGGGGTDTQYF,TGTGCCAGCAGTTACTCGGGCGGGGGGGGCACAGATACGCAGTATTTT
TRBJ1-5,-,once,TRBV7-6,CASSLDMYSNQPQHF,TGTGCCAGCAGTTTGGACATGTATAGCAATCAGCCCCAGCATTTT
TRBJ1-5,TRBD1,-,TRBV7-9,CASSLTGDQPQHF,TGTGCCAGCAGTCTCACAGGGGATCAGCCCCAGCATTTT
TRBJ2-7,-,-,TRBV5-1,CASGLDRASYEQYF,TGCGCCAGCGGCCTGGACAGAGCCTCCTACGAGCAGTACTTC
TRBJ1-1,TRBD1,-,TRBV4-1,CASSQKTGDVTEAFF,TGCGCCAGCAGCCAAAAGACAGGGGACGTCACTGAAGCTTTCTTT
TRBJ2-3,TRBD1,-,TRBV19,CASKRDRGTDTQYF,TGTGCCAGTAAAAGGGACAGGGGAACAGATACGCAGTATTTT
TRBJ2-1,TRBD1,-,TRBV7-3,CASSYLDRDNEQFF,TGTGCCAGCAGCTATTTGGACAGGGACAATGAGCAGTTCTTC
TRBJ1-5,-,-,TRBV19,CASSPQQGNQPQHF,TGTGCCAGTAGTCCGCAACAGGGAAATCAGCCCCAGCATTTT
TRBJ2-7,TRBD1,-,TRBV28,CASSNRDRVYEQYF,TGTGCCAGCAGCAACCGGGACAGGGTCTACGAGCAGTACTTC